Below, 25 T cell receptor beta chains from the same sample are listed, as sequenced in a study of blood T cells in healthy people across ages. For the second PCR, which ran for about 6 to 11 cycles, a sample-barcoded 5' primer and a J-beta primer mix were used. TCRdb reprocessed the 5' RACE reads with MiXCR, giving one entry per CDR3 protein. The sample holds around 1,000,000 distinct CDR3 sequences; 20% to 25% are singletons and the top ten take approximately 0.7%. These data were also filed under a second study, of T cells of mothers and their children.

The material sequenced was blood. The receptors shown here come from a girl aged 2-9 years in good health.

This sequence joins TRBV5-1 and TRBJ1-4, with TRBD1 matching over 8 bases. CDR1 and CDR2 from the germline V gene are SGHRS and YFSETQ. This CDR3 has 14 amino acids. Germline trimming cut 4 bases from V and 6 bases from J; bases unmatched to any gene: 5. CDR3 in amino acids: CASSGQGSYEKLFF. As DNA, the CDR3 is TGCGCCAGCAGCGGACAGGGAAGTTATGAAAAACTGTTTTTT. Full variable domain (outside the CDR3, taken from reference TRBV5-1 and TRBJ1-4): KAGVTQTPRYLIKTRGQQVTLSCSPISGHRSVSWYQQTPGQGLQFLFEYFSETQRNKGNFPGRFSGRQFSNSRSEMNVSTLELGDSALYLCASSGQGSYEKLFFGSGTQLSVL.

The V and J genes are TRBV6-4 and TRBJ2-1; possible D gene TRBD2, 6 bases. The CDR3 contains 12 residues. The germline V gene has CDR1 MRHNA and CDR2 SNTAGT. V lost 1 base and J 9 bases, leaving 7 bases between the germline ends. CDR3 nucleotides: TGTGCCAGCAGTGACTTGGGAGGTGAGCAGTTCTTC. Translation: CASSDLGGEQFF.

This sequence joins TRBV7-2 and TRBJ2-3; 8 bases match TRBD2. From germline, CDR1 is SGHTA and CDR2 FQGNSA. J was trimmed by 6 bases and V by 5 bases; bases with no gene match: 7. CDR3 length equals 14 residues. CDR3: CASSVSGGPDTQYF. The CDR3 DNA follows: TGTGCCAGCAGCGTAAGCGGGGGACCTGATACGCAGTATTTT.

The chain couples TRBV7-9 to TRBJ2-3; tentatively, D is TRBD1 (6 bases). The CDR3 runs 14 residues. Looked up from germline, CDR1 is SEHNR and CDR2 is FQNEAQ (reference sequence). V was cut by 1 base and J by 5 bases, with 10 bases left in between. In DNA form, the CDR3 reads TGTGCCAGCAGCTTAGGGGGGCCCGAAGATACGCAGTATTTT. Amino acid sequence: CASSLGGPEDTQYF.

This clonotype was observed a handful of times. The genes are TRBV3-1 and TRBJ1-2, with D perhaps matching TRBD1 (5 bases). Trimming stripped 1 base from V and 6 bases from J, with 15 bases between. The germline gives CDR1 LGHDT, CDR2 YNNKEL (reference sequence). This CDR3 has 15 amino acids. The CDR3 bases are TGTGCCAGCAGCCAAGGAAGGGGTGCTAGGGATGGCTACACCTTC. Amino acids: CASSQGRGARDGYTF. Complete variable domain (other parts from reference TRBV3-1 and TRBJ1-2): DTAVSQTPKYLVTQMGNDKSIKCEQNLGHDTMYWYKQDSKKFLKIMFSYNNKELIINETVPNRFSPKSPDKAHLNLHINSLELGDSAVYFCASSQGRGARDGYTFGSGTRLTVV.

The rearrangement joins TRBV5-6 to TRBJ1-6; 9 bases line up with TRBD1. The CDR3 consists of 14 residues. The junction had 2 bases not matched to a gene; V was cut back by 4 bases and J by 6 bases. Germline-derived CDR1 and CDR2 are SGHDT and YYEEEE. DNA for the CDR3: TGTGCCAGCAGCGGGGACAGGGCTAATTCACCCCTCCACTTT. Protein product: CASSGDRANSPLHF.

The chain links TRBV6-5 to TRBJ2-2; TRBD1 aligns across 8 bases. The V segment lost 0 bases and the J segment 5 bases; nucleotides outside the gene matches: 20. The CDR3 has 21 amino acids. CDR1 MNHEY and CDR2 SVGAGI come from the germline V gene. The CDR3 sequence is CASSYSPQGAILELPTGELFF. The CDR3 DNA follows: TGTGCCAGCAGTTACTCGCCTCAGGGGGCTATCCTCGAACTCCCAACCGGGGAGCTGTTTTTT.

The V call is TRBV29-1, the J call TRBJ2-2, with 7 positions matching TRBD1. J lost 4 bases, V lost 7 bases, and 3 bases had no gene match. The CDR3 has 12 amino acids. CDR1 SQVTM and CDR2 ANQGSEA come from the germline V gene. CDR3 coding DNA: TGCAGCGCCGACAGGGCCACCGGGGAGCTGTTTTTT. It specifies CSADRATGELFF.

This chain connects TRBV7-9 to TRBJ2-1; 15 bases are shared with TRBD2. This CDR3 is built from 19 residues. After removal of 4 bases from V and 4 bases from J, the junction contained 11 bases not matched to a gene. In germline, CDR1 is SEHNR, CDR2 FQNEAQ (reference sequence). This CDR3 reads CASSSGTSGRPGGYNEQFF. The DNA of the CDR3 is TGTGCCAGCAGCTCCGGGACTAGCGGGAGGCCCGGCGGGTACAATGAGCAGTTCTTC.

This clonotype came up a few times. V usage is TRBV27 and J usage is TRBJ2-7; D perhaps matches TRBD1 (8 bases). V was pared by 0 bases and J by 4 bases, with 16 bases between. Per the germline V gene, CDR1 is MNHEY and CDR2 is SMNVEV (reference sequence). There are 16 residues in the CDR3. In DNA form, the CDR3 reads TGTGCCAGCAGTTTATCGAAACAGGGGGGGGCTTACGAGCAGTACTTC. Residues: CASSLSKQGGAYEQYF.

V usage is TRBV28 and J usage is TRBJ2-7; D unresolved. The V end lost 4 bases, the J end lost 3 bases, and 13 bases lay between the germline ends. Looked up from germline, CDR1 is MDHEN and CDR2 is SYDVKM. CDR3 length equals 14 residues. DNA for the CDR3: TGTGCCAGCAGTTCGAACTTTAAACGCTACGAGCAGTACTTC. It encodes CASSSNFKRYEQYF.

This clonotype has a handful of counts. The chain uses TRBV10-3 and TRBJ2-3, with 7 bases matching TRBD2. This CDR3 comprises 14 residues. With V trimmed by 10 bases and J by 1 base, 8 bases remained unmatched. The germline CDR1 and CDR2 sequences are ENHRY and SYGVKD. This CDR3 reads CATRSGDRTDTQYF. CDR3 in DNA: TGTGCCACCCGAAGCGGGGATCGCACAGATACGCAGTATTTT.

This clonotype has a handful of counts. The chain links TRBV29-1 to TRBJ2-7; no reliable D call. Between the trimmed V and J ends, which lost 5 bases and 0 bases, there was a span of 14 bases. Germline loops: CDR1 SQVTM, CDR2 ANQGSEA. CDR3 length: 14 amino acids. The CDR3 bases are TGCAGCGTTCTATCAGCAAAGAGCTCCTACGAGCAGTACTTC. Its protein is CSVLSAKSSYEQYF.

The chain joins TRBV4-1 to TRBJ2-5; 10 nucleotides agree with TRBD2. The CDR3 length is 17 residues. Trimming removed 2 bases from V and 5 bases from J; junction bases left unmatched: 11. Germline assignment: CDR1 MGHRA and CDR2 YSYEKL. CDR3 amino acids: CASSQIQAGGLKETQYF. CDR3 in DNA: TGCGCCAGCAGCCAAATACAAGCGGGAGGGTTGAAGGAGACCCAGTACTTC.

V usage is TRBV15 and J usage is TRBJ2-7; D remains ambiguous. V was shortened by 5 bases and J by 0 bases, with 11 bases between the two germline ends. Germline V CDR1 and CDR2: LNHNV, YYDKDF (reference sequence). This CDR3 is built from 14 residues. In DNA form, the CDR3 reads TGTGCCACCAGCCCTAGGCCGGACTCCTACGAGCAGTACTTC. It is translated as CATSPRPDSYEQYF. Variable domain in full (rest from reference TRBV15 and TRBJ2-7): DAMVIQNPRYQVTQFGKPVTLSCSQTLNHNVMYWYQQKSSQAPKLLFHYYDKDFNNEADTPDNFQSRRPNTSFCFLDIRSPGLGDTAMYLCATSPRPDSYEQYFGPGTRLTVT.

This clonotype came up a few times. The chain recombines TRBV20-1 with TRBJ2-1, with no clear D. The end of the DNA is better explained by TRBJ2-7, so the J call may be wrong. The CDR3 extends over 14 amino acids. Germline values: CDR1 DFQATT, CDR2 SNEGSKA (reference sequence). CDR3 coding DNA: TGCAGTGCTAGAGTGGCCAGTCCCTCCTACGAGCAGTACTTC. This codes for CSARVASPSYEQYF.

This clonotype was seen a few times. The chain has TRBV3-1 and TRBJ1-5, with D perhaps TRBD1 (5 bases). Trimming shortened V by 3 bases and J by 7 bases, and 10 bases separated the two germline ends. CDR1 and CDR2 from the germline V gene are LGHDT and YNNKEL (reference sequence). The CDR3 covers 13 residues. This CDR3 reads CASSQGPGQPQHF. In nucleotides, the CDR3 is TGTGCCAGCAGCCAGGGACCTGGGCAGCCCCAGCATTTT.

The rearrangement joins TRBV12-3 or TRBV12-4 to TRBJ2-1; possible D gene TRBD2, 6 bases. The length of the CDR3 is 16 residues. The germline V and J ends were trimmed by 5 bases and 8 bases, with 22 bases remaining between them. CDR3 in amino acids: CASSPTRATSLDEQFF. The CDR3 region has the DNA TGTGCCAGCAGTCCCACCCGGGCGACTAGTTTGGATGAGCAGTTCTTC.

The rearrangement links TRBV12-3 or TRBV12-4 to TRBJ2-1, with 7 bases fitting TRBD1. The length of the CDR3 is 13 residues. Germline trimming cut 6 bases from V and 7 bases from J; bases unmatched to any gene: 6. The CDR3 protein is CASSVTGKNEQFF. Here the CDR3 DNA reads TGTGCCAGCAGCGTGACAGGGAAGAATGAGCAGTTCTTC.

This clonotype was found a few times. This chain connects TRBV29-1 to TRBJ2-7, with D unresolved. Germline V CDR1 and CDR2: SQVTM, ANQGSEA. V lost 5 bases and J lost 0, with 11 bases in between. The CDR3 totals 13 residues. The CDR3 DNA reads as TGCAGCGTTAGGGTCTTTTCCTCCTACGAGCAGTACTTC. Residues: CSVRVFSSYEQYF.

In this sample, this clonotype turned up a few times. The chain recombines TRBV3-1 with TRBJ1-1; no definite D call. V was shortened by 1 base and J by 5 bases, with 8 bases between the two germline ends. Looked up from germline, CDR1 is LGHDT and CDR2 is YNNKEL (reference sequence). The CDR3 has 13 amino acids. CDR3 sequence: CASSQGMGTEAFF. Here the CDR3 DNA reads TGTGCCAGCAGCCAAGGGATGGGAACTGAAGCTTTCTTT.

The chain combines TRBV16 with TRBJ1-5; the D is unclear. Looked up from germline, CDR1 is KGHSY and CDR2 is FQNENV. Trimming stripped 2 bases from V and 11 bases from J, with 10 bases between. CDR3 length: 12 amino acids. CDR3 protein: CASSQGLLAQHF. CDR3 sequence (DNA): TGTGCCAGCAGCCAAGGGCTCCTGGCCCAGCATTTT.

The rearrangement joins TRBV5-3 to TRBJ2-7, with D tentatively TRBD2 (6 bases). TRBV5-3 is designated an ORF whose function remains uncertain. The CDR3 is 13 residues long. V was trimmed by 0 bases and J by 4 bases, leaving 8 bases between them. CDR3 in DNA: TGTGCCAGAAGCTTGGAAGCGGGTTACGAGCAGTACTTC. Its translation: CARSLEAGYEQYF.

There are a few counts of this clonotype. The V call is TRBV6-1, the J call TRBJ2-5, with 7 bases identical to TRBD2. The DNA end lines up better with TRBJ2-1; the J call may be wrong. The germline CDR1 and CDR2 sequences are MNHNS and SASEGT. The length of the CDR3 is 15 residues. In DNA, the CDR3 is TGTGCCAGCAAGGGACTATTATCGACGGGGAATGAGCAGTTCTTC. Protein: CASKGLLSTGNEQFF.

This clonotype has more than one count but fewer than ten. CDR3 loop: CSAGGSTNEQFF. As DNA, the CDR3 is TGCAGTGCTGGTGGGTCCACCAATGAGCAGTTCTTC. The J gene is TRBJ2-1, the V gene TRBV20-1; D not resolved. This CDR3 region has 12 residues. V dropped 5 bases and J dropped 6 bases, with 11 bases sitting between them. Per germline, CDR1 DFQATT and CDR2 SNEGSKA (reference sequence).